A single sample is the source of the 31 T cell receptor beta chains below, sequenced in a study of cytomegalovirus exposure and HLA in healthy donors. The PCR made use of 60 Vbeta and 13 Jbeta primers. The method was immunoSEQ multiplex PCR; TCRdb's version includes in-frame clones alone and lacks a portion of them. The sample includes roughly 140,000 clones, 80% of them seen just once. The specimen was PBMCs. The receptor set was obtained from a middle-aged man in good health and CMV-seronegative.

This clone has just one count. The J gene is TRBJ2-1, the V gene TRBV10-1; 8 positions match TRBD2. This CDR3 is 16 amino acids long. Germline CDR1 reads WNHNN; CDR2 reads SYGVQD (reference sequence). With 3 bases clipped from V and 3 bases from J, the junction kept 7 bases outside the gene matches. CDR3: CASSDLRGGLYNEQFF. CDR3 sequence (DNA): TGCGCCAGCAGTGATCTCCGGGGGGGCCTCTACAATGAGCAGTTCTTC.

This clone was detected once. The gene calls are TRBV6-1 and TRBJ2-7; 8 positions agree with TRBD1. CDR1 and CDR2 from the germline V gene are MNHNS and SASEGT. The ends lost 8 bases at V and 2 bases at J; junction bases unmatched: 8. This CDR3 has 14 amino acids. CDR3 bases: TGTGCCAGCCGATTAGAGACAGGGGCCTACGAGCAGTACTTC. This codes for CASRLETGAYEQYF.

The chain carries TRBV5-7 and TRBJ1-2; D might be TRBD1 (6 bases). TRBV5-7 belongs to the ORF category, with a function that is uncertain. The V gene lost 4 bases and the J gene lost 3 bases, with 10 bases spanning the gap. This CDR3 region has 13 residues. CDR3 protein: CASSRTDDYGYTF. CDR3 bases: TGTGCCAGCAGCCGGACAGATGACTATGGCTACACCTTC.

V usage is TRBV14 and J usage is TRBJ1-2, with 7 bases aligning to TRBD1. The length of the CDR3 is 13 residues. J gave up 2 bases and V 6 bases, and 3 bases lay outside the gene matches. CDR1 is SGHDN and CDR2 is FVKESK in the germline V gene. DNA of the CDR3: TGTGCCAGCAGAATGACAGGGAACTATGGCTACACCTTC. Its protein product is CASRMTGNYGYTF.

The chain has TRBV10-1 and TRBJ2-7, with 10 bases that match TRBD1. CDR1 WNHNN and CDR2 SYGVQD come from the germline V gene (reference sequence). CDR3 length equals 14 residues. V gave up 10 bases and J gave up 2 bases; unmatched junction bases: 8. The CDR3 here is CATSQGQGTYEQYF. The DNA for the CDR3 is TGCGCCACCTCCCAGGGACAGGGGACCTACGAGCAGTACTTC.

The chain has TRBV23-1 and TRBJ2-7; D remains ambiguous. TRBV23-1 is noted as an ORF with a role that remains uncertain. The V gene lost 2 bases and the J gene lost 4 bases, with 18 bases spanning the gap. The CDR3 consists of 16 residues. Here the CDR3 DNA reads TGCGCCAGCAGTCAAATCGCCCTGAAGCGAAGGTACGAGCAGTACTTC. Translated, it gives CASSQIALKRRYEQYF.

This chain uses TRBV5-6 with TRBJ1-5; possible D gene TRBD1, 5 bases. In germline, CDR1 is SGHDT, CDR2 YYEEEE. The CDR3 sequence is 17 residues long. V lost 5 bases, J lost 3 bases, and 21 bases lay in between. This chain's CDR3 is CASSTWAKGRANQPQHF. The CDR3 DNA reads TGTGCCAGCAGTACCTGGGCCAAAGGCAGGGCCAATCAGCCCCAGCATTTT.

The chain has TRBV11-2 and TRBJ2-3, with 11 bases identical to TRBD2. This CDR3 is 18 amino acids long. The V and J ends lost 5 bases and 2 bases, in that order; junction bases with no gene match: 12. Per germline, CDR1 SGHAT and CDR2 FQNNGV. The CDR3 spells CASSPGTSGTPYTDTQYF. Written as DNA, the CDR3 is TGTGCCAGCAGCCCGGGGACTAGCGGCACCCCTTACACAGATACGCAGTATTTT. The whole variable domain, filled in from reference TRBV11-2 and TRBJ2-3, reads EAGVAQSPRYKIIEKRQSVAFWCNPISGHATLYWYQQILGQGPKLLIQFQNNGVVDDSQLPKDRFSAERLKGVDSTLKIQPAKLEDSAVYLCASSPGTSGTPYTDTQYFGPGTRLTVL.

The J gene is TRBJ2-2, the V gene TRBV21-1; the table gives TRBD1 as D, unverified against the DNA. TRBV21-1 is annotated as a pseudogene. The CDR3 runs to 14 residues. The CDR3 protein is CASSERNRAGELFF. In nucleotides, the CDR3 is TGTGCCAGCAGCGAGAGGAACAGGGCCGGGGAGCTGTTTTTT.

The chain links TRBV18 to TRBJ2-7, with 11 bases that match TRBD1. CDR1 and CDR2 (germline): KGHSH, LQKENI. The CDR3 sequence is 16 residues long. The ends lost 0 bases at V and 7 bases at J; junction bases unmatched: 8. CDR3 sequence: CASSPPRGTGGLEQYF. In nucleotides, the CDR3 is TGTGCCAGCTCACCACCGCGAGGGACAGGGGGTCTGGAGCAGTACTTC.

The chain employs TRBV28 and TRBJ2-5; weak D call: TRBD2 (6 bases). The CDR3 is made up of 17 amino acids. In germline, CDR1 is MDHEN, CDR2 SYDVKM. V was trimmed by 5 bases and J by 5 bases, leaving 24 bases between them. Here the CDR3 DNA reads TGTGCCAGCAGTCCCATAACCGGGACCGGGAGTGGGGAGACCCAGTACTTC. Its translation is CASSPITGTGSGETQYF.

This chain uses TRBV5-1 with TRBJ1-4; TRBD1 matches at 7 bases. The CDR3 is made up of 14 amino acids. Germline lookup yields CDR1 SGHRS and CDR2 YFSETQ. After removal of 4 bases from V and 8 bases from J, the junction contained 8 bases not matched to a gene. Here the CDR3 reads CASSQTGLGEKLFF. Here the CDR3 DNA reads TGCGCCAGCAGCCAGACAGGGTTAGGGGAAAAACTGTTTTTT. Full variable domain (rest looked up from reference TRBV5-1 and TRBJ1-4): KAGVTQTPRYLIKTRGQQVTLSCSPISGHRSVSWYQQTPGQGLQFLFEYFSETQRNKGNFPGRFSGRQFSNSRSEMNVSTLELGDSALYLCASSQTGLGEKLFFGSGTQLSVL.

The CDR3 loop reads CASSFTGVQDDNEQFF. CDR3 sequence (DNA): TGTGCCAGCAGTTTCACAGGGGTACAGGACGACAATGAGCAGTTCTTC. The chain uses TRBV5-6 and TRBJ2-1, with 7 bases identical to TRBD1. Per germline, CDR1 SGHDT and CDR2 YYEEEE. The V gene end was trimmed by 5 bases and the J gene end by 5 bases; junction bases not matched to a gene: 13. The CDR3 contains 16 residues. The full variable domain, with the rest looked up from reference TRBV5-6 and TRBJ2-1, is DAGVTQSPTHLIKTRGQQVTLRCSPKSGHDTVSWYQQALGQGPQFIFQYYEEEERQRGNFPDRFSGHQFPNYSSELNVNALLLGDSALYLCASSFTGVQDDNEQFFGPGTRLTVL.

The chain has TRBV4-2 and TRBJ1-1; D is unclear. CDR1 and CDR2 from the germline V gene are LGHNA and YNFKEQ. The V gene lost 3 bases and the J gene lost 6 bases, with 5 bases spanning the gap. The CDR3 is made up of 11 amino acids. CDR3 DNA: TGTGCCAGCAGCCAGAGGGCTGAAGCTTTCTTT. It codes for CASSQRAEAFF.

The rearrangement uses TRBV6-6 and TRBJ2-7, with D perhaps matching TRBD2 (6 bases). The V gene's germline CDR1 is MNHNY and CDR2 SVGAGI (reference sequence). The CDR3 spans 14 residues. Between the trimmed V and J ends, which lost 0 bases and 4 bases, there was a span of 10 bases. The CDR3 nucleotides read TGTGCCAGCAGTTACTCGGGGGGTGTTTACGAGCAGTACTTC. It codes for CASSYSGGVYEQYF.

The genes are TRBV9 and TRBJ1-5; no definite D call. Germline CDR1 reads SGDLS; CDR2 reads YYNGEE. V was cut by 3 bases and J by 4 bases, with 11 bases left in between. This CDR3 is built from 14 residues. CDR3 DNA: TGTGCCAGCAGCGCCAACACGGGGAATCAGCCCCAGCATTTT. This encodes CASSANTGNQPQHF.

In its sample, this clone was seen a few times. The chain uses TRBV19 and TRBJ2-5, with D perhaps matching TRBD2 (6 bases). The CDR3 length is 13 residues. Trimming took off 11 bases at V and 5 bases at J, with 18 bases between the two ends. Germline V lookup: CDR1 LNHDA, CDR2 SQIVND (reference sequence). The CDR3 loop is CAAGMGGSETQYF. The CDR3 DNA follows: TGTGCCGCCGGAATGGGGGGATCTGAGACCCAGTACTTC.

The rearrangement links TRBV19 to TRBJ2-7; the match to TRBD1 covers 9 bases. The CDR3 contains 14 residues. After removal of 3 bases from V and 2 bases from J, the junction contained 2 bases not matched to a gene. CDR1 is LNHDA and CDR2 is SQIVND in the germline V gene (reference sequence). CDR3 DNA: TGTGCCAGTAGTATGGGACAGGGTCCCTACGAGCAGTACTTC. Protein: CASSMGQGPYEQYF.

This sequence joins TRBV7-9 and TRBJ2-7, with 7 bases fitting TRBD1. CDR1 and CDR2 (germline): SEHNR, FQNEAQ (reference sequence). The CDR3 is made up of 13 amino acids. The ends lost 5 bases at V and 0 bases at J; junction bases unmatched: 1. The CDR3 DNA reads TGTGCCAGCAGCGGGACAGTCTCCTACGAGCAGTACTTC. This codes for CASSGTVSYEQYF.

The V and J genes are TRBV5-8 and TRBJ2-5; 8 bases line up with TRBD1. The J call may be in error: the DNA end matches TRBJ2-7 better. This CDR3 region has 15 residues. Germline V gene data show CDR1 as SGHTS and CDR2 as YDEGEE. The CDR3 here is CASSSAGTGPYEQYF. CDR3 in DNA: TGTGCCAGCAGCTCCGCCGGGACAGGCCCCTACGAGCAGTACTTC.

This clone appeared a single time. This chain uses TRBV7-8 with TRBJ1-2; D not certain. The V end was cut by 4 bases, the J end by 0 bases, with 12 bases between. Germline loops: CDR1 SGHVS, CDR2 FQNEAQ. The CDR3 covers 15 residues. CDR3 loop: CASSSKTETNYGYTF. Here the CDR3 DNA reads TGTGCCAGCAGCTCTAAAACAGAAACTAACTATGGCTACACCTTC.

In its sample, this clone was seen once. This chain connects TRBV14 to TRBJ2-2; 7 bases line up with TRBD1. The CDR3 runs 14 residues. Germline V gives CDR1 SGHDN, CDR2 FVKESK. Losses at the gene ends were 2 bases for V and 4 bases for J; bases not matched to a gene: 1. The CDR3 DNA reads as TGTGCCAGCAGCCAAAACAGGGGCACCGGGGAGCTGTTTTTT. Translation: CASSQNRGTGELFF.

This sequence joins TRBV7-9 and TRBJ1-2; D not resolved. Trimming took off 3 bases at V and 1 base at J, with 24 bases between the two ends. Per germline, CDR1 SEHNR and CDR2 FQNEAQ (reference sequence). The CDR3 loop spans 19 amino acids. CDR3 loop: CASSFSAGRQEVFNYGYTF. DNA of the CDR3: TGTGCCAGCAGCTTCTCTGCTGGGAGGCAGGAGGTTTTTAACTATGGCTACACCTTC.

CDR3 coding DNA: TGTGCCAGCAGCTTAGCGGCAGGCAGCAATCAGCCCCAGCATTTT. It translates to CASSLAAGSNQPQHF. V gene TRBV7-9 combines with J gene TRBJ1-5; D gene unclear. Germline CDR1 and CDR2: SEHNR and FQNEAQ (reference sequence). The ends were cut back, 0 bases at V and 1 base at J, with 7 bases in the middle. This CDR3 region has 15 residues.

V gene TRBV5-5 combines with J gene TRBJ1-4, with D possibly TRBD1 on 6 matching bases. The germline V and J ends were trimmed by 4 bases and 7 bases, with 14 bases remaining between them. The CDR3 is made up of 14 amino acids. CDR1 and CDR2 from the germline V gene are SGHKS and YYEKEE (reference sequence). In DNA, the CDR3 is TGTGCCAGCAGCAAGACCTTACAGGGTGAAAAACTGTTTTTT. Protein product: CASSKTLQGEKLFF.

The genes are TRBV7-2 and TRBJ2-7, with 7 bases identical to TRBD2. J lost 2 bases, V lost 1 base, and 2 bases had no gene match. From germline, CDR1 is SGHTA and CDR2 FQGNSA. CDR3 length: 14 residues. CDR3 sequence reads: CASSLVGGTYEQYF. The CDR3 DNA reads as TGTGCCAGCAGCTTAGTGGGGGGGACCTACGAGCAGTACTTC.

The chain joins TRBV30 to TRBJ1-2, with 8 bases aligning to TRBD1. Trimming removed 0 bases from V and 8 bases from J; junction bases left unmatched: 11. The length of the CDR3 is 15 residues. Germline V CDR1 and CDR2: GTSNPN, SVGIG (reference sequence). CDR3 residues: CAWSVLETGARGYTF. The CDR3 DNA sequence: TGTGCCTGGAGTGTACTTGAGACAGGGGCTCGAGGCTACACCTTC.

The J gene is TRBJ1-5, the V gene TRBV29-1; D possibly corresponds to TRBD1 (5 bases). Germline V lookup: CDR1 SQVTM, CDR2 ANQGSEA. The CDR3 is 13 residues long. V dropped 4 bases and J dropped 3 bases, with 10 bases sitting between them. The CDR3 bases are TGCAGCGTTGTGTGGGGCCTCAATCAGCCCCAGCATTTT. It encodes CSVVWGLNQPQHF. Full variable domain (rest looked up from reference TRBV29-1 and TRBJ1-5): SAVISQKPSRDICQRGTSLTIQCQVDSQVTMMFWYRQQPGQSLTLIATANQGSEATYESGFVIDKFPISRPNLTFSTLTVSNMSPEDSSIYLCSVVWGLNQPQHFGDGTRLSIL.

This sequence joins TRBV29-1 and TRBJ2-7; possible D gene TRBD1, 6 bases. Germline V gene sequence: CDR1 SQVTM, CDR2 ANQGSEA. CDR3 length: 13 amino acids. V was clipped by 0 bases and J by 3 bases, with 9 bases between them. The CDR3: CSVEDRTDYEQYF. Written as DNA, the CDR3 is TGCAGCGTTGAAGATAGGACAGACTACGAGCAGTACTTC.

V is TRBV7-9 and J is TRBJ1-5; D call uncertain. Germline loops: CDR1 SEHNR, CDR2 FQNEAQ (reference sequence). V lost 3 bases to trimming and J lost 0 bases, with 6 bases between them. This CDR3 is 14 amino acids long. DNA for the CDR3: TGTGCCAGCAGCTTTGTGAGTAGCAATCAGCCCCAGCATTTT. The encoded protein is CASSFVSSNQPQHF.

The chain recombines TRBV18 with TRBJ1-4, with TRBD1 matching 7 bases. Germline trimming cut 4 bases from V and 8 bases from J; bases unmatched to any gene: 4. In germline, CDR1 is KGHSH, CDR2 LQKENI. The CDR3 spans 13 residues. CDR3 bases: TGTGCCAGCTCACTAGACAGGGAGGAAAAACTGTTTTTT. Protein product: CASSLDREEKLFF.